This is a list of T cell receptor beta chains from one sample in a study of Graves' ophthalmopathy and Graves' hyperthyroidism. MiXCR, applied by TCRdb to the multiplex PCR reads, yields one record per CDR3 protein. The data show 150,000 or so distinct CDR3 sequences, with 37% seen just once and less than 6% held by the top ten. Sequencing was done on a sample of peripheral blood. The receptors were gathered from a middle-aged woman with Graves' ophthalmopathy. Each CDR3 is given with its conserved first and last residue. Fields, in order: V gene, clone size, D gene, J gene, CDR3 protein, CDR3 DNA. D genes are given only for firm matches. Some rows have no size entry. The others give once, few or many, or a class for an expanded clone.

TRBV7-8	many	.	TRBJ1-5	CSSSSNSNQPQHF	TGTTCCAGCAGCTCCAATAGCAATCAGCCCCAGCATTTT
TRBV10-3	many	TRBD1	TRBJ2-7	CAISSRDRGEQYF	TGTGCCATCAGTAGCCGGGACAGGGGGGAGCAGTACTTC
TRBV28	few	TRBD2	TRBJ2-7	CASSSPHPRTSNYEQYF	TGTGCCAGCAGTTCACCCCACCCCCGGACTAGCAACTACGAGCAGTACTTC
TRBV6-1	.	.	TRBJ1-1	CATSDFRSAEAFF	TGTGCCACCAGTGATTTCAGGAGCGCTGAAGCTTTCTTT
TRBV20-1	.	.	TRBJ1-2	CSAPPTTGYGYTF	TGCAGTGCTCCCCCGACGACGGGTTATGGCTACACCTTC
TRBV14	many	.	TRBJ1-6	CASSRNGDSPLHF	TGTGCCAGCAGCCGAAACGGGGATTCACCCCTCCACTTT
TRBV6-2/TRBV6-3	.	.	TRBJ2-7	CASSYSISDTGNYYEQYF	TGTGCCAGCAGTTACTCGATTAGTGATACAGGGAACTACTACGAGCAGTACTTC
TRBV6-5	many	TRBD1	TRBJ1-1	CASKTGTVNTEAFF	TGTGCCAGCAAAACAGGGACAGTGAACACTGAAGCTTTCTTT
TRBV28	.	.	TRBJ2-7	CASSLGLGDSSYEQYF	TGTGCCAGCAGTTTAGGGTTAGGAGACAGCTCCTACGAGCAGTACTTC
TRBV27	many	TRBD2	TRBJ2-5	CASSLRGLGETQYF	TGTGCCAGCAGTTTACGGGGACTAGGTGAGACCCAGTACTTC